The entry below describes one TCR beta chain. Antigen: not known. The data belong to a study of shared clonotypes between healthy human individuals. Study findings and constraints: Among non-shared clonotypes, generation probabilities were lower than among those shared by all four donors.

The CDR3 loop spans 13 amino acids. V lost 1 base to trimming and J lost 1 base, with 4 bases between them. The germline V gene has CDR1 MGHRA and CDR2 YSYEKL. Using immunoSEQ multiplex PCR, the repertoire was profiled, and TCRdb retains in-frame clones only, with some absent. The top ten clones hold around 25% of a sample with about 110,000 clones, roughly 70% of them seen once. The receptor was derived from a woman aged 25 to 39 in good health. The gene calls are TRBV4-1 and TRBJ2-5; D gene uncertain. Specimen: memory CD8+ T cells sorted from blood. Subset described: CD45RO+ cells pooled with CCR7-negative TemRA cells. In nucleotides, the CDR3 is TGCGCCAGCAGCCAAGCTATCCAAGAGACCCAGTACTTC. Translated: CASSQAIQETQYF.